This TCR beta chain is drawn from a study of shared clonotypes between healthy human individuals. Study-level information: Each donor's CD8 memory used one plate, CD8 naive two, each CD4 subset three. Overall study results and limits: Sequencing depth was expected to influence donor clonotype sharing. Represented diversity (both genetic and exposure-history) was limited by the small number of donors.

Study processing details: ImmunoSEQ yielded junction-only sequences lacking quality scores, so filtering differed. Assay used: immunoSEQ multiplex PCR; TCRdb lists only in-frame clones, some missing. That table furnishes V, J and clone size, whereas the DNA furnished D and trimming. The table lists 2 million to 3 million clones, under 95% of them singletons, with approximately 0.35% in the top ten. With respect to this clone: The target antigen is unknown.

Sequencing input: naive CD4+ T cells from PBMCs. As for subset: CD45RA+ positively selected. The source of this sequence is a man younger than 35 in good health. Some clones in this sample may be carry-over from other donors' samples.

DNA of the CDR3: TGTGCCAGTAGACTGGGGACTAGCGGGAGTGGCACAGATACGCAGTATTTT. Translation gives CASRLGTSGSGTDTQYF. This rearrangement joins TRBV19 to TRBJ2-3, with TRBD2 matching 14 bases. The CDR3 is 17 residues long. Germline V gene lookup returns CDR1 LNHDA and CDR2 SQIVND (reference sequence). Trimming at V came to 6 bases and at J to 1 base, leaving 6 bases not matched to a gene. The full variable domain, completed using reference TRBV19 and TRBJ2-3, is DGGITQSPKYLFRKEGQNVTLSCEQNLNHDAMYWYRQDPGQGLRLIYYSQIVNDFQKGDIAEGYSVSREKKESFPLTVTSAQKNPTAFYLCASRLGTSGSGTDTQYFGPGTRLTVL.